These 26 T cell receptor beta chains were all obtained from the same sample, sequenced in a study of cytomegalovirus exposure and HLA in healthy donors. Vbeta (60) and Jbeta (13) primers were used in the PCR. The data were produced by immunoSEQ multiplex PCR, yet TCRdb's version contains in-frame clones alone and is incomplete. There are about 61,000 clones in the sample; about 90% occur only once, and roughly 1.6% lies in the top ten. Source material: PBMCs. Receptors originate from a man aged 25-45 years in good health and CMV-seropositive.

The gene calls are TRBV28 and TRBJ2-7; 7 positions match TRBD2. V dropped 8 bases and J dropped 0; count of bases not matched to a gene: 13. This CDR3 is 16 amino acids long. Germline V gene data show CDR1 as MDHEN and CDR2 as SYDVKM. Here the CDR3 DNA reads TGTGCCAGCGCGCCCTTTTCTAGCGGATTCTCCTACGAGCAGTACTTC. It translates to CASAPFSSGFSYEQYF.

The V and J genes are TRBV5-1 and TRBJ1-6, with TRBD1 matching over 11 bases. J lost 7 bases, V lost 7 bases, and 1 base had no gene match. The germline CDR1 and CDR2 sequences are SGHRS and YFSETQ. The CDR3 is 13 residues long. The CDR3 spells CASGTGGNSPLHF. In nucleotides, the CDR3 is TGCGCCAGCGGGACAGGGGGAAATTCACCCCTCCACTTT.

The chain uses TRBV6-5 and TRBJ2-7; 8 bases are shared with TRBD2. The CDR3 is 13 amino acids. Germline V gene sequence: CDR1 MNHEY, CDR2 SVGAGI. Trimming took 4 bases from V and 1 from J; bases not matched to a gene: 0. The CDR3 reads CASSLAGSYEQYF. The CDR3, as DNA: TGTGCCAGCAGTTTAGCGGGATCCTACGAGCAGTACTTC.

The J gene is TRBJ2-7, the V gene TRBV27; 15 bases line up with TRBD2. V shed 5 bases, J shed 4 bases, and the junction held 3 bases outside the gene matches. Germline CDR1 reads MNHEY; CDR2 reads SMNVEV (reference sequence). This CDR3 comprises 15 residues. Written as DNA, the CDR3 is TGTGCCAGCAGTCAAGGGACTAGCGGGAGGTACGAGCAGTACTTC. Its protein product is CASSQGTSGRYEQYF.

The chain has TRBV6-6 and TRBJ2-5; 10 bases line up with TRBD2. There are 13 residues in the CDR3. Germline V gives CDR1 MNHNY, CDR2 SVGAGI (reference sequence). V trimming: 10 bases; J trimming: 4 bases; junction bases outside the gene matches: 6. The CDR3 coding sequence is TGTGCCACTTTAGCGGGAGGAGCAGAGACCCAGTACTTC. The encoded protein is CATLAGGAETQYF.

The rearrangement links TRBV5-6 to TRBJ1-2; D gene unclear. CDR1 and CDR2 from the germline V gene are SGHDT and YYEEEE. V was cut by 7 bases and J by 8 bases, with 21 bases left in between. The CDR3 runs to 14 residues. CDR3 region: CASLPSTLARGYTF. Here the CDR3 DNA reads TGTGCCAGCCTCCCTTCGACCCTCGCGAGGGGCTACACCTTC. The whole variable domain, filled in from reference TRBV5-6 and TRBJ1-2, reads DAGVTQSPTHLIKTRGQQVTLRCSPKSGHDTVSWYQQALGQGPQFIFQYYEEEERQRGNFPDRFSGHQFPNYSSELNVNALLLGDSALYLCASLPSTLARGYTFGSGTRLTVV.

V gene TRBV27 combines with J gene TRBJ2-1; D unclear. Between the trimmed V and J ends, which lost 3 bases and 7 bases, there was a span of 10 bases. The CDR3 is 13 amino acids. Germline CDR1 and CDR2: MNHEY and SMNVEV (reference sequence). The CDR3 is CASSFTNLNEQFF. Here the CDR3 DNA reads TGTGCCAGCAGTTTTACCAACTTGAATGAGCAGTTCTTC.

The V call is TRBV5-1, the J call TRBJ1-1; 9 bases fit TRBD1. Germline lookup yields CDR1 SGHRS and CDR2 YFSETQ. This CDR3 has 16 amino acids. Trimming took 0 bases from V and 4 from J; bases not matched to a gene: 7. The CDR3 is CASSLDAGTGITEAFF. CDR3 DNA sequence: TGCGCCAGCAGCTTGGATGCCGGGACAGGGATCACTGAAGCTTTCTTT.

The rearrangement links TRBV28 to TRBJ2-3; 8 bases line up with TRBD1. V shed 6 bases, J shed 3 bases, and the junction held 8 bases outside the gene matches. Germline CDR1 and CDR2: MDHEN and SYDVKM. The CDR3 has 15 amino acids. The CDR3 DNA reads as TGTGCCAGCAGCTTGGACAGGGCGGATACAGATACGCAGTATTTT. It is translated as CASSLDRADTDTQYF.

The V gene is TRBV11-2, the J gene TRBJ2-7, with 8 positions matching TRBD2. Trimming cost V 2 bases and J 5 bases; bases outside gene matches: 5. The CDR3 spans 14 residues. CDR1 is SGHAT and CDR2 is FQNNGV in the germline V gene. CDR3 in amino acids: CASSLKERENEQYF. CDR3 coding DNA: TGTGCCAGCAGCTTAAAGGAGCGGGAGAACGAGCAGTACTTC. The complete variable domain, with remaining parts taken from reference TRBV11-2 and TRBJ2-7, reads EAGVAQSPRYKIIEKRQSVAFWCNPISGHATLYWYQQILGQGPKLLIQFQNNGVVDDSQLPKDRFSAERLKGVDSTLKIQPAKLEDSAVYLCASSLKERENEQYFGPGTRLTVT.

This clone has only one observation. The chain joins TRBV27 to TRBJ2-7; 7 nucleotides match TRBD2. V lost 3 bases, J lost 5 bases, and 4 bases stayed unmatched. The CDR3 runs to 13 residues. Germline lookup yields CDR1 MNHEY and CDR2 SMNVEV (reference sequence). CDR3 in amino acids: CASSFVRGDEQYF. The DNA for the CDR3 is TGTGCCAGCAGTTTCGTTCGGGGGGACGAGCAGTACTTC.

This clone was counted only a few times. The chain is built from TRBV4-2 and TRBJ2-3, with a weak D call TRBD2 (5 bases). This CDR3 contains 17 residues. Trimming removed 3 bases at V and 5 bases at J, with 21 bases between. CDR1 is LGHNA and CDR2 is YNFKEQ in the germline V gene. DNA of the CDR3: TGTGCCAGCAGCCACCGCCTAGCTTATGGAACACGAGATACGCAGTATTTT. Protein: CASSHRLAYGTRDTQYF.

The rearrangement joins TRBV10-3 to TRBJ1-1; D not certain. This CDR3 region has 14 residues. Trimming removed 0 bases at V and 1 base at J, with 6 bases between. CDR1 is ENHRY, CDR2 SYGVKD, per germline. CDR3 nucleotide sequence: TGTGCCATCAGTGAGTCTGCAGGGAACACTGAAGCTTTCTTT. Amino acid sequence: CAISESAGNTEAFF.

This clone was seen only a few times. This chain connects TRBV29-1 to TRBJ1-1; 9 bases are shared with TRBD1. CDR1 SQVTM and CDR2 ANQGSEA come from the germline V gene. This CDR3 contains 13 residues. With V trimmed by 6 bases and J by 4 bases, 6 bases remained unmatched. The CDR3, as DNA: TGCAGCGTCCATAAGACAGGGGGCACTGAAGCTTTCTTT. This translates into CSVHKTGGTEAFF.

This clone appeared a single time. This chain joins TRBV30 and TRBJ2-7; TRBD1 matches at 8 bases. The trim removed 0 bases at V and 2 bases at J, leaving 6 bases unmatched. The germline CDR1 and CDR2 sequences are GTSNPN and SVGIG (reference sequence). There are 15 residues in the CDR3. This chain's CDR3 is CAWSVTGEETYEQYF. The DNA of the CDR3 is TGTGCCTGGAGTGTGACAGGGGAGGAAACCTACGAGCAGTACTTC.

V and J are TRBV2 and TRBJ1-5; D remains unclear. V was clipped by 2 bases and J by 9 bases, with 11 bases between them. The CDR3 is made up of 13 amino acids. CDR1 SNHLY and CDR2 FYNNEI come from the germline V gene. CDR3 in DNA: TGTGCCAGCAGTGAAACACGCAGGCCGCCCCAGCATTTT. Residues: CASSETRRPPQHF.

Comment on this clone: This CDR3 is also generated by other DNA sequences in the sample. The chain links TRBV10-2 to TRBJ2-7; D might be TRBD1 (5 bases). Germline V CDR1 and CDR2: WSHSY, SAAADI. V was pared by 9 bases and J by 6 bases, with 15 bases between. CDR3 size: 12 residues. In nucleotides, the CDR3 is TGCGCCAGTTCTGGACAAGGACGCGAGCAGTACTTC. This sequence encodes CASSGQGREQYF.

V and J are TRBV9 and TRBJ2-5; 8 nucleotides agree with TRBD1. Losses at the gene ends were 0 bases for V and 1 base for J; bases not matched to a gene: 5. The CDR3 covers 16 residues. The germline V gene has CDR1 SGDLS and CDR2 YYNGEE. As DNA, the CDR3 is TGTGCCAGCAGCGTAGCTTCCACAGGGGGCCAAGAGACCCAGTACTTC. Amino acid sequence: CASSVASTGGQETQYF.

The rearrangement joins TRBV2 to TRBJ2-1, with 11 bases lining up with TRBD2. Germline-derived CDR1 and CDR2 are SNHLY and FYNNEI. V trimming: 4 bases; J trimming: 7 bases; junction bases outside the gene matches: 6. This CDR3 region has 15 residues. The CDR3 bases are TGTGCCAGCAGTGTTTTACTAGCGGGAGATAATGAGCAGTTCTTC. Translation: CASSVLLAGDNEQFF.

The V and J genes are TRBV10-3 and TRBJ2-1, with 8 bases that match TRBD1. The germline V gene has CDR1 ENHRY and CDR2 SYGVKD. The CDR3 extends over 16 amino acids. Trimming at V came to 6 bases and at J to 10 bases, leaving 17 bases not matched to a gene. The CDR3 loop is CAISAASGGDVNEQFF. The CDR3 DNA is TGTGCCATCAGCGCCGCATCAGGGGGCGACGTTAACGAGCAGTTCTTC.

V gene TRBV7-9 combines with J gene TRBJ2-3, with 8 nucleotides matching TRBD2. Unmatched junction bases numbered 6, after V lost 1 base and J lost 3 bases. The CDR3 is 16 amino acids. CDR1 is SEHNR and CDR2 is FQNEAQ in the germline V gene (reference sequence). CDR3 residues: CASSLGRLARTDTQYF. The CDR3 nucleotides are TGTGCCAGCAGCTTAGGGAGACTAGCGAGGACAGATACGCAGTATTTT.

CDR3 DNA: TGTGCCACCCTCACGGGGGACACAGATACGCAGTATTTT. This gives the protein CATLTGDTDTQYF. The chain carries TRBV28 and TRBJ2-3, with D maybe TRBD2 (6 bases). The germline gives CDR1 MDHEN, CDR2 SYDVKM. The CDR3 loop spans 13 amino acids. Trimming took 10 bases from V and 2 from J, leaving 13 bases between them.

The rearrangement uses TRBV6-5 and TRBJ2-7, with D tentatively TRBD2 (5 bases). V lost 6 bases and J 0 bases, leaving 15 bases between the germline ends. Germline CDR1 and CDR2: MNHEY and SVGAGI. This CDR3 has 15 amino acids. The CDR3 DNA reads TGTGCCAGCAGAACCATCAGCGGCCTCTCCTACGAGCAGTACTTC. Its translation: CASRTISGLSYEQYF.

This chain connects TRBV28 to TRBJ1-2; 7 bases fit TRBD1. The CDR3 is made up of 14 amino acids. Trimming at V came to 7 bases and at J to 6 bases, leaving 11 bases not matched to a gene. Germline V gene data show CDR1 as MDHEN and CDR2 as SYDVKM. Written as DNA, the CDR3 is TGTGCCAGCACGAGTACAGGGGCCGGACATGGCTACACCTTC. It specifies CASTSTGAGHGYTF.

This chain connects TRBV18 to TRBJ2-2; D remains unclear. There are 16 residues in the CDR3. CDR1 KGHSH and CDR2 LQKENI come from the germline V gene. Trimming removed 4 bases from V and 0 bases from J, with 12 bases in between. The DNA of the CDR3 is TGTGCCAGCTCACTAACAATCCAAGCGAACACCGGGGAGCTGTTTTTT. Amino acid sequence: CASSLTIQANTGELFF.

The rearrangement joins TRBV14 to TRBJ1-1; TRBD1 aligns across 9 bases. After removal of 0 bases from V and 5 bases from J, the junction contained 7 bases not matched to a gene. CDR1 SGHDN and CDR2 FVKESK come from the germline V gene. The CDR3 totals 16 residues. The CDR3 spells CASSQEKPTGGTEAFF. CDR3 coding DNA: TGTGCCAGCAGCCAAGAAAAACCGACAGGGGGGACTGAAGCTTTCTTT.